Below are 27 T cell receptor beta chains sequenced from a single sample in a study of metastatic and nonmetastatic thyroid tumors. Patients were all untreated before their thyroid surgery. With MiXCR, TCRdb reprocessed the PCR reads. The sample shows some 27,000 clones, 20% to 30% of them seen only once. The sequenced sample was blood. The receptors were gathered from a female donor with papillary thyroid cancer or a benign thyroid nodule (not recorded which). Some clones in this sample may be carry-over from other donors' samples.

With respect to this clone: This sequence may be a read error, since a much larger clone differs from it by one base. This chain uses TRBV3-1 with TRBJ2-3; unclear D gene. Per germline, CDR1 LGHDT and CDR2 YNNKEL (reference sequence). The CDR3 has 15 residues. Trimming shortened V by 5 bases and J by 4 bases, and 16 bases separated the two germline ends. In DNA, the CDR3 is TGTGCCAGCAGCTCTGCAGGTCTAATGGCAGATACGCAGTATTTT. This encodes CASSSAGLMADTQYF.

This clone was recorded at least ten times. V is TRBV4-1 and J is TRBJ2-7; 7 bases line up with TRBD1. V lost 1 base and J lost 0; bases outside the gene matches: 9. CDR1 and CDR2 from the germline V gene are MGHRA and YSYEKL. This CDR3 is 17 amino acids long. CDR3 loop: CASSQGALRQGSYEQYF. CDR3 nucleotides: TGCGCCAGCAGCCAAGGAGCTCTTAGACAGGGCTCCTACGAGCAGTACTTC.

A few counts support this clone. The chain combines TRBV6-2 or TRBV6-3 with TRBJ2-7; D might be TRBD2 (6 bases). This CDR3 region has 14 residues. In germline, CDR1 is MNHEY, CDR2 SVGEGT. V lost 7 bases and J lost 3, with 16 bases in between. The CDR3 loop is CASTDGRGHYEQYF. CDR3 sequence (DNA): TGTGCCAGCACCGATGGGCGGGGTCACTACGAGCAGTACTTC.

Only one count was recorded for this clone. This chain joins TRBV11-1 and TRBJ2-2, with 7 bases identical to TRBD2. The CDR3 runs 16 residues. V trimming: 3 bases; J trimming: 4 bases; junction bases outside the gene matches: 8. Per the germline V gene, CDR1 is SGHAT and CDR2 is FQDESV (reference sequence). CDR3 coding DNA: TGTGCCAGCAGCTTCGGTCCTGGACTAGGCACCGGGGAGCTGTTTTTT. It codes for CASSFGPGLGTGELFF.

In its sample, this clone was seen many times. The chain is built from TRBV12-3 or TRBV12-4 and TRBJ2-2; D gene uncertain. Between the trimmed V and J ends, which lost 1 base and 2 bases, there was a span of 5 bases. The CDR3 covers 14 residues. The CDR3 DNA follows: TGTGCCAGCAGTTTAGTTCCTAACACCGGGGAGCTGTTTTTT. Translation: CASSLVPNTGELFF.

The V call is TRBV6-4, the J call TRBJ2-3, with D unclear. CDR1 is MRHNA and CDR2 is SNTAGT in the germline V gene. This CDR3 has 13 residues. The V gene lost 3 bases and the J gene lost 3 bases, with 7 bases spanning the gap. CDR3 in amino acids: CASSEYETDTQYF. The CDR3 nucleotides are TGTGCCAGCAGTGAGTATGAAACAGATACGCAGTATTTT.

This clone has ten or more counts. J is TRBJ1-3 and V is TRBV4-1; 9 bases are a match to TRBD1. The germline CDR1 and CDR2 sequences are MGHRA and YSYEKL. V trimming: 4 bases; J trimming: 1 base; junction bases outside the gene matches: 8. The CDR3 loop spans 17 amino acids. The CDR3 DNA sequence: TGCGCCAGCAGCCGACCCGGGACAGGGCCTTCTGGAAACACCATATATTTT. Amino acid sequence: CASSRPGTGPSGNTIYF.

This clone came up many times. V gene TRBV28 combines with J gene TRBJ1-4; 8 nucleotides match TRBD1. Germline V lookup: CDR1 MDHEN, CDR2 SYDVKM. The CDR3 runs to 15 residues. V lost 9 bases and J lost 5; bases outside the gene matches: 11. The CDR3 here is CASSPWTGQNEKLFF. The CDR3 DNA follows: TGTGCCAGTTCACCGTGGACAGGGCAAAATGAAAAACTGTTTTTT.

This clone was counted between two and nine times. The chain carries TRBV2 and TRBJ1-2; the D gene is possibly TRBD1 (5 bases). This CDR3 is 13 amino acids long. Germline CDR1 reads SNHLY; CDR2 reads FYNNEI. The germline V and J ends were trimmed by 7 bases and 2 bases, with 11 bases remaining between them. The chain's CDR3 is CASTWDVNYGYTF. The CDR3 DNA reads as TGTGCCAGCACTTGGGACGTCAACTATGGCTACACCTTC. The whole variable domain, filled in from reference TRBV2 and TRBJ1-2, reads EPEVTQTPSHQVTQMGQEVILRCVPISNHLYFYWYRQILGQKVEFLVSFYNNEISEKSEIFDDQFSVERPDGSNFTLKIRSTKLEDSAMYFCASTWDVNYGYTFGSGTRLTVV.

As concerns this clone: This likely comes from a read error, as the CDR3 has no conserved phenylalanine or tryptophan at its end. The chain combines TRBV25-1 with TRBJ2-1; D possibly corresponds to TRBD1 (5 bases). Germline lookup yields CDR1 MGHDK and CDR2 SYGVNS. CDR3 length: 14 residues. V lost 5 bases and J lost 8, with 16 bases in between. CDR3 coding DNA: TGTGCCAGCAGTCCGGCAGGGTTTCTCCATGAGCAGTTCTGC. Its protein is CASSPAGFLHEQFC.

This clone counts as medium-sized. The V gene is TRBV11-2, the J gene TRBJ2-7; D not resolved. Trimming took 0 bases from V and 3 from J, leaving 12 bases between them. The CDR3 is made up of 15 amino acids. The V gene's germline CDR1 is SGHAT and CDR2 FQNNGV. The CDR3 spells CASSLDPTQVYEQYF. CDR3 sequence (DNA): TGTGCCAGCAGCTTAGATCCTACTCAGGTCTACGAGCAGTACTTC.

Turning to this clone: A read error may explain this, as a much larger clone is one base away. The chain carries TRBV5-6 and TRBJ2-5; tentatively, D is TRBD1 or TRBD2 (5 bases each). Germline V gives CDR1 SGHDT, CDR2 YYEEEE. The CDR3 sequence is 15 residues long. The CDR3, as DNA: TGTGCCAGCAGCTTGCGGGACCCCTTCGGGGAGAACCAGTACTTC. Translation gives CASSLRDPFGENQYF.

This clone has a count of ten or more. The CDR3 nucleotides are TGCAGTGCTAGAGACAGGGGCGGGGAGTATAATTCACCCCTCCACTTT. It translates to CSARDRGGEYNSPLHF. The V and J genes are TRBV20-1 and TRBJ1-6, with a tentative D call TRBD1 (6 bases). V lost 0 bases to trimming and J lost 4 bases, with 13 bases between them. CDR1 and CDR2 from the germline V gene are DFQATT and SNEGSKA (reference sequence). The CDR3 runs 16 residues.

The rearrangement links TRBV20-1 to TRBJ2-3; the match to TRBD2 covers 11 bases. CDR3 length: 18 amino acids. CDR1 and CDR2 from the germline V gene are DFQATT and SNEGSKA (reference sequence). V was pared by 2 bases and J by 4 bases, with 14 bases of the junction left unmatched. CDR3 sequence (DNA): TGCAGTGCTAGACCCCCGGTGACTAGCGGGATCGGGCCAGATACGCAGTATTTT. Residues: CSARPPVTSGIGPDTQYF.

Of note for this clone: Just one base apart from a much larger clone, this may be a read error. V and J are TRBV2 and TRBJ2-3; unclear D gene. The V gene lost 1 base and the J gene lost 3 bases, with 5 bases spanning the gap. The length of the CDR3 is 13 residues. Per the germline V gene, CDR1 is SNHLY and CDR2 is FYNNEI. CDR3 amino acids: CASSEESTDTQYF. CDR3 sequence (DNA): TGTGCCAGCAGTGAAGAGAGTACAGATACGCAGTATTTT.

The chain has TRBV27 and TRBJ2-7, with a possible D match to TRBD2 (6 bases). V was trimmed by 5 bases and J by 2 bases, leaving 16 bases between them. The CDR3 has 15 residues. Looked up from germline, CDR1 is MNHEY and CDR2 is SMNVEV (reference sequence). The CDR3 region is CASSPAGPAPYEQYF. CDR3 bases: TGTGCCAGCAGTCCTGCGGGGCCAGCGCCCTACGAGCAGTACTTC.

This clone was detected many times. The CDR3 loop reads CASSLEAGVGNTIYF. DNA for the CDR3: TGTGCCAGCAGCTTAGAGGCAGGGGTGGGAAACACCATATATTTT. V gene TRBV7-2 combines with J gene TRBJ1-3; TRBD1 might be the D (6 bases). Per germline, CDR1 SGHTA and CDR2 FQGNSA. The CDR3 loop spans 15 amino acids. Trimming cost V 1 base and J 4 bases, with 11 bases left between them.

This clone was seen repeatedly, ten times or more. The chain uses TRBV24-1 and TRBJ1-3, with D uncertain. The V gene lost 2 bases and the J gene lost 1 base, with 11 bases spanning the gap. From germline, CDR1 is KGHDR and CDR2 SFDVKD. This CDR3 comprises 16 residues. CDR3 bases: TGTGCCACCAGTGATTCGCGTTTCGGTTCTGGAAACACCATATATTTT. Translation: CATSDSRFGSGNTIYF.

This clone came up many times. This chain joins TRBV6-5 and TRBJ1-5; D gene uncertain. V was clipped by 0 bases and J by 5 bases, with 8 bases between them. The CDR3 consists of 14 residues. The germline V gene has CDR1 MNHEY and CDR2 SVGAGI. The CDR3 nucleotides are TGTGCCAGCAGTTACTCGATCGGGTATCAGCCCCAGCATTTT. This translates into CASSYSIGYQPQHF.

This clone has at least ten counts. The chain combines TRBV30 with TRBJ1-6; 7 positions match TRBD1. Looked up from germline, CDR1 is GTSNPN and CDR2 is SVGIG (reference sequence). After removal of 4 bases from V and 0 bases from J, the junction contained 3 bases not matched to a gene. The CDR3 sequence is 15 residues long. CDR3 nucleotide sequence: TGTGCCTGGAACTCAGGGGGCTCCTATAATTCACCCCTCCACTTT. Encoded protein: CAWNSGGSYNSPLHF.

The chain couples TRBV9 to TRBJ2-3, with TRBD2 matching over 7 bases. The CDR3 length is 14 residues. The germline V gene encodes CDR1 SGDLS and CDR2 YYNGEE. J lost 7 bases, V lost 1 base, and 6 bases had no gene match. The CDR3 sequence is CASSVFSGPNTQYF. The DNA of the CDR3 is TGTGCCAGCAGCGTATTTAGCGGGCCAAATACGCAGTATTTT.

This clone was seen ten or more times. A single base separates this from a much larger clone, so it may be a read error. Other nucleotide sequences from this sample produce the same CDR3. The DNA for the CDR3 is TGTGCCAGCAGGCAAGTCGGGGGACCCTACGAGCAGTACTTC. Residues: CASRQVGGPYEQYF. This chain connects TRBV13 to TRBJ2-7; maybe TRBD2 (6 bases). This CDR3 has 14 amino acids. Germline-derived CDR1 and CDR2 are PRHDT and FYEKMQ (reference sequence). The V end lost 6 bases, the J end lost 2 bases, and 14 bases lay between the germline ends. The complete variable domain, with remaining parts taken from reference TRBV13 and TRBJ2-7, reads AAGVIQSPRHLIKEKRETATLKCYPIPRHDTVYWYQQGPGQDPQFLISFYEKMQSDKGSIPDRFSAQQFSDYHSELNMSSLELGDSALYFCASRQVGGPYEQYFGPGTRLTVT.

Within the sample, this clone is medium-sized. Here the CDR3 reads CASSLLPSSNYGYTF. DNA for the CDR3: TGCGCCAGCAGCTTGCTCCCCAGTTCTAACTATGGCTACACCTTC. The chain couples TRBV5-1 to TRBJ1-2; D is unresolved. CDR1 is SGHRS, CDR2 YFSETQ, per germline. The CDR3 totals 15 residues. Between the trimmed V and J ends, which lost 1 base and 0 bases, there was a span of 10 bases.

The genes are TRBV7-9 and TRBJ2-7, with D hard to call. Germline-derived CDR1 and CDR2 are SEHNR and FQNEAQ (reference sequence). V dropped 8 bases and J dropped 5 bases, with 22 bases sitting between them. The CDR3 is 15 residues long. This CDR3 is CASRGMGQNVHEQYF. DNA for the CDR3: TGTGCCAGCCGAGGAATGGGCCAAAATGTACACGAGCAGTACTTC. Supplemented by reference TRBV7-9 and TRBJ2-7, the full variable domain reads DTGVSQNPRHKITKRGQNVTFRCDPISEHNRLYWYRQTLGQGPEFLTYFQNEAQLEKSRLLSDRFSAERPKGSFSTLEIQRTEQGDSAMYLCASRGMGQNVHEQYFGPGTRLTVT.

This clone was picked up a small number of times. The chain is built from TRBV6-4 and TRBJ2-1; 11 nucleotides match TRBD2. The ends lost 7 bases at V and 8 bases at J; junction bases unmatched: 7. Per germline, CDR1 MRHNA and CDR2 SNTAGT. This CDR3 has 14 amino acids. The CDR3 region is CASIGTSGRYEQFF. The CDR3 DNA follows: TGTGCCAGCATCGGGACTAGCGGAAGGTATGAGCAGTTCTTC.

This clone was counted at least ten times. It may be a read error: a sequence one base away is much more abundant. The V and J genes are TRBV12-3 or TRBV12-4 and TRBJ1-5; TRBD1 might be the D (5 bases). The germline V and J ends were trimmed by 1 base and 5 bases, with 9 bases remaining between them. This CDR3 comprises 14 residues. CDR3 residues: CASSLGGGDQPQHF. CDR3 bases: TGTGCCAGCAGTTTAGGGGGGGGGGATCAGCCCCAGCATTTT.

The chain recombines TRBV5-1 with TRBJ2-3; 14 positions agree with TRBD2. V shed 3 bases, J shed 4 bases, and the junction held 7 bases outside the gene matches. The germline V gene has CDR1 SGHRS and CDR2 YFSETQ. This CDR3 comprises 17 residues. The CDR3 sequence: CASSSVTSGRAADTQYF. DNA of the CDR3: TGCGCCAGCAGCTCCGTGACTAGCGGGAGGGCCGCAGATACGCAGTATTTT.